This section outlines one T cell receptor beta chain sequence together with its context. The antigen it recognizes is unknown. No much larger clone exists at a distance of one base, and base qualities are not known. The immunoSEQ assay at survey resolution was used to sequence TCRbeta rearrangements from genomic DNA. Per the authors' processing: In the TCR sequencing data, the smallest productive clonotype frequency that could be detected was 2.59 x 10-5. Only productive TCRbeta rearrangements, meaning sequences that were complete and in-frame, were kept for the analyses. Simpson clonality, calculated in the immunoSEQ Analyzer version 3.0, was used as the measure of sample clonality. Based on frequency, clones were grouped as very rare, small, medium, large (1-20%) or hyperexpanded (>20%). Generation probabilities were estimated with OLGA 1.2.3, V-gene circos plots were made with VDJtools, specificities were looked up in VDJdb, and CDR3 motifs were identified with GLIPH. Here the immuneACCESS table is served through TCRdb, limited to in-frame sequences with V and J called. Missing clones are a known gap in these copies; in checked studies unresolved V genes cover under half, and the rest lacks a known reason. Clone size and the V and J calls come from that table; the DNA yielded D and trimming. The sample yields around 30,000 clones; about 70% were counted once. The ten largest clones represent about 2.3% of the sample.

This sample was included in a study of STAT5B mutations in CD4+ large granular lymphocyte leukemia (dated by TCRdb to between 2020 and 2023). Regarding the study in general: Among the healthy controls, the CDR3 'QG' motif was associated with a particular HLA allele. The study compared the TCRbeta repertoires of patients with CD4+ T-cell large granular lymphocyte leukemia against those of healthy blood donors. Flow cytometry performed on FACSCanto II or FACSVerse showed that the purified fractions had more than 95% purity among lymphocytes.

CDR1 LNHDA and CDR2 SQIVND were looked up in the germline V gene (reference sequence). Trimming costs V 7 bases and J 2 bases, and their ends lie 14 bases apart. The CDR3 covers 14 residues, taking in both the cysteine and the phenylalanine. The CDR3 DNA has 42 bases and is translated from base 1. Healthy controls were roughly 35 blood donors whose buffy coats came from the Finnish Red Cross blood service. All TCR-sequenced material derived from peripheral blood: patient blood samples and healthy donor buffy coats. Peripheral blood mononuclear cells were isolated by Ficoll-Hypaque gradient centrifugation. CD4+ cells were magnetically purified from the buffy coats of healthy controls. Genomic DNA was extracted with the Gentra Puregene Cell and Tissue kit and quantified on a Qubit 2.0 fluorometer. Study-level results and caveats: Compared with healthy CD4+ repertoires, CD4-sorted patient repertoires appeared more clonal, and this difference remained even after the putative leukemic clones were removed. Enrichment of TRBV06-family usage was observed among the top patient clones (8/27) relative to healthy controls (2/35). Data were not HLA-matched; higher clonality in CD4+ versus CD8+ T-LGLL could reflect the relatively small sample size. Main leukemic clonotypes were private to each patient, although about 25% appeared at low frequency in other patients' non-leukemic repertoires.

The rearranged chain carries TRBV19 and TRBJ1-1; no D segment can be confidently identified. The sequence came from a human donor in good health. Specimen: CD4+ T cells from blood buffy coats. The nucleotides read TGTGCCAGTATGGCCGACACCGATAACACTGAAGCTTTCTTT. This is translated as CASMADTDNTEAFF. Here the CDR3 is joined to the reference TRBV19 and TRBJ1-1 genes, and the full variable domain is: DGGITQSPKYLFRKEGQNVTLSCEQNLNHDAMYWYRQDPGQGLRLIYYSQIVNDFQKGDIAEGYSVSREKKESFPLTVTSAQKNPTAFYLCASMADTDNTEAFFGQGTRLTVV.